This T cell receptor (beta chain) was identified in a study of control samples from healthy donors and cancer patients. Data came from immunoSEQ multiplex PCR; TCRdb stores just in-frame clones and leaves some out. This table holds roughly 94,000 clones, around 85% found once. Per the germline V gene, CDR1 is SGHTS and CDR2 is YDEGEE. This CDR3 is 14 amino acids long. Trimming removed 0 bases from V and 5 bases from J, with 11 bases in between. The clonotype originates from a man in his sixties or seventies with lung cancer. Sequenced input: PBMCs. The genes are TRBV5-8 and TRBJ2-5; D uncertain. The CDR3: CASSLGRSWETQYF. The CDR3 DNA reads TGTGCCAGCAGCTTGGGCAGGTCTTGGGAGACCCAGTACTTC. Full variable domain (rest looked up from reference TRBV5-8 and TRBJ2-5): EAGVTQSPTHLIKTRGQQATLRCSPISGHTSVYWYQQALGLGLQFLLWYDEGEERNRGNFPPRFSGRQFPNYSSELNVNALELEDSALYLCASSLGRSWETQYFGPGTRLLVL.